This TCR beta chain was captured by sequencing in a study of T cell changes during pregnancy in multiple sclerosis (dated by TCRdb to about 2019). Regarding the complete study: Changes in the T cell repertoire over the course of pregnancy were examined in this study in women with multiple sclerosis.

Libraries were constructed by the immunoSEQ multiplex PCR assay. Imported from immuneACCESS, the table was reduced by TCRdb to in-frame sequences with V and J called. These copies leave out some clones; in studies compared against another copy, an unresolved V gene accounts for under half, and the cause of the remainder is not known. For this sample there are roughly 80,000 clones; 92% appear just once. About 2.5% of the sample goes to the ten largest clones. As for this clone: Its cognate antigen has yet to be identified. No qualities accompany the bases; no much larger clone lies one base away.

CDR1 SGDLS and CDR2 YYNGEE are derived from the germline V gene. From the cysteine through the phenylalanine, the CDR3 covers 17 amino acids. Only the CDR3 portion is preserved as DNA: 51 bases, with reading frame beginning at the first base. Trimming takes 3 bases off V and 3 bases off J; junction bases not matched to a gene: 8. This clonotype was sampled from a female donor with multiple sclerosis, enrolled in a pregnancy study. The specimen was peripheral blood, collected before pregnancy. Recombination linked TRBV9 to TRBJ2-1, with 11 bases in between that match TRBD2. The CDR3 region: CASSGGLAGRDYNEQFF. The sequenced DNA: TGTGCCAGCAGCGGAGGACTAGCGGGCCGAGACTACAATGAGCAGTTCTTC.